A single sample is the source of the 4 T cell receptor beta chains below, sequenced in a study of spatial heterogeneity in lung cancer. Time point given: sample taken at primary tumor resection. Tumor, nontumor lung or frozen PBMC supplied whole RNA that was sequenced unsorted. Using its own MiXCR run on the 5' RACE reads, TCRdb lists one record per CDR3 protein. The sample has roughly 40,000 distinct CDR3 sequences, approximately 6.8% seen once. This specimen consisted of PBMCs, obtained at surgery. These receptors all stem from a female donor with early-stage non-small cell lung cancer.

This clonotype has at least ten counts. This chain uses TRBV5-5 with TRBJ2-6; TRBD1 agrees at 9 bases. The CDR3 totals 14 residues. Germline CDR1 SGHKS, CDR2 YYEKEE (reference sequence). With 1 base clipped from V and 13 bases from J, the junction kept 6 bases outside the gene matches. The CDR3 spells CASSLTGGAPVLTF. CDR3 sequence (DNA): TGTGCCAGCAGCTTGACAGGGGGCGCCCCGGTCCTGACTTTC.

At least ten counts were recorded for this clonotype. V gene TRBV6-5 combines with J gene TRBJ2-5, with 8 positions matching TRBD1. In germline, CDR1 is MNHEY, CDR2 SVGAGI. Losses at the gene ends were 4 bases for V and 9 bases for J; bases not matched to a gene: 13. This CDR3 comprises 15 residues. The CDR3 protein is CASSSDRERRMAQYF. In DNA, the CDR3 is TGTGCCAGCAGTTCGGACAGGGAGCGACGGATGGCCCAGTACTTC.

This clonotype was seen ten or more times. This chain connects TRBV29-1 to TRBJ1-2; a weak D match, TRBD1 (6 bases). The CDR3 runs 13 residues. Germline CDR1 SQVTM, CDR2 ANQGSEA. The V gene lost 4 bases and the J gene lost 1 base, with 10 bases spanning the gap. The CDR3 spells CSVGQVLNYGYTF. The CDR3, as DNA: TGCAGCGTTGGACAGGTGCTTAACTATGGCTACACCTTC.

This sequence joins TRBV12-3 or TRBV12-4 and TRBJ2-7; 9 nucleotides agree with TRBD1. CDR3 length equals 15 residues. V lost 8 bases to trimming and J lost 6 bases; unmatched junction nucleotides: 14. CDR3 nucleotide sequence: TGTGCCAGCGTCCTTCTCCCGGGACAGGGACTCGAGCAGTACTTC. It yields the protein CASVLLPGQGLEQYF.